A single sample is the source of the 20 T cell receptor beta chains below, sequenced in a study of blood T cells in healthy people across ages. Using a J-beta primer mix together with a sample-barcoded 5' primer, a second PCR was run for 7 to 11 cycles. Each CDR3 protein gets one entry after TCRdb re-called the 5' RACE reads with MiXCR. This sample carries around 1,000,000 distinct CDR3 sequences, less than 45% of them seen once, and the ten largest clones take about an eighth. What was sequenced was blood. These receptors were taken from a man younger than 30 in good health.

This chain connects TRBV12-3 or TRBV12-4 to TRBJ2-2; 9 nucleotides match TRBD1. V lost 6 bases and J lost 3; bases outside the gene matches: 5. The length of the CDR3 is 15 residues. CDR3 bases: TGTGCCAGCAGGGCACAGGGGGCAGACACCGGGGAGCTGTTTTTT. Translation gives CASRAQGADTGELFF.

The J gene is TRBJ1-5, the V gene TRBV7-2; D is unresolved. The CDR3 runs 15 residues. Germline V CDR1 and CDR2: SGHTA, FQGNSA. V was cut by 0 bases and J by 6 bases, with 12 bases left in between. The CDR3 protein is CASSLAEGSGQPQHF. The CDR3 bases are TGTGCCAGCAGCTTAGCGGAAGGATCCGGTCAGCCCCAGCATTTT.

This clonotype occurred many times. The chain joins TRBV20-1 to TRBJ2-3; 12 bases align to TRBD2. V lost 6 bases to trimming and J lost 9 bases; unmatched junction nucleotides: 10. CDR1 is DFQATT and CDR2 is SNEGSKA in the germline V gene (reference sequence). CDR3 length equals 14 residues. DNA of the CDR3: TGCAGTGCCAGCGGACTAGCGGGGTCAACCACGCAGTATTTT. This codes for CSASGLAGSTTQYF.

This clonotype was seen more than once but under ten times. CDR3 sequence: CSVDGPSFGDGYTF. The CDR3 nucleotides read TGCAGCGTTGACGGCCCCAGCTTCGGGGATGGCTACACCTTC. This sequence joins TRBV29-1 and TRBJ1-2; D is undetermined. There are 14 residues in the CDR3. The V and J ends lost 3 bases and 6 bases respectively, with 17 bases between them. From germline, CDR1 is SQVTM and CDR2 ANQGSEA.

This clonotype was picked up one time. J is TRBJ2-2 and V is TRBV12-3 or TRBV12-4; the D gene is possibly TRBD1 (6 bases). Trimming pared 5 bases from V and 2 bases from J, leaving 24 bases between. The CDR3 covers 19 residues. CDR3: CASSLRGYGLRNNTGELFF. DNA for the CDR3: TGTGCCAGCAGTCTTAGGGGGTATGGGTTGCGGAACAACACCGGGGAGCTGTTTTTT.

This sequence joins TRBV6-5 and TRBJ1-2; a possible D gene is TRBD1 (5 bases). Trimming removed 2 bases at V and 4 bases at J, with 11 bases between. CDR1 is MNHEY and CDR2 is SVGAGI in the germline V gene. The CDR3 length is 14 residues. CDR3 region: CASSYAGKSYGYTF. CDR3 sequence (DNA): TGTGCCAGCAGTTACGCAGGGAAGAGCTATGGCTACACCTTC.

This sequence joins TRBV10-3 and TRBJ2-1, with 7 bases identical to TRBD1. This CDR3 comprises 16 residues. Trimming removed 7 bases from V and 0 bases from J; junction bases left unmatched: 9. Germline CDR1 and CDR2: ENHRY and SYGVKD. The CDR3 DNA follows: TGTGCCATCACCCCATCCCGGGACAGCTCCTACAATGAGCAGTTCTTC. It specifies CAITPSRDSSYNEQFF.

This clonotype was counted a few times. The chain carries TRBV12-3 or TRBV12-4 and TRBJ1-6; no definite D call. The CDR3 covers 15 residues. V lost 3 bases, J lost 6 bases, and 12 bases lay in between. CDR3 region: CASSFGPAPNSPLHF. The CDR3 DNA is TGTGCCAGCAGTTTCGGGCCAGCCCCTAATTCACCCCTCCACTTT.

The rearrangement uses TRBV7-2 and TRBJ2-2; possible D gene TRBD1, 5 bases. V gave up 8 bases and J gave up 0 bases, with 7 bases separating them. The CDR3 has 13 amino acids. Germline V lookup: CDR1 SGHTA, CDR2 FQGNSA. CDR3 sequence (DNA): TGTGCCAGCCAAGGGGCGAACACCGGGGAGCTGTTTTTT. Translating gives CASQGANTGELFF.

The CDR3: CASSLGPKEPQHF. The CDR3 DNA sequence: TGTGCCAGCAGTTTAGGACCCAAGGAGCCCCAGCATTTT. The chain joins TRBV12-3 or TRBV12-4 to TRBJ1-5; D call uncertain. The CDR3 is made up of 13 amino acids. Trimming pared 1 base from V and 8 bases from J, leaving 9 bases between.

A note on this clonotype: At one of its ends the junction is not consistent with the germline gene, which may arise from a read error. V usage is TRBV25-1 and J usage is TRBJ1-5; D unresolved. CDR3 length: 18 residues. Germline V gives CDR1 MGHDK, CDR2 SYGVNS. The CDR3 reads CASGESPSNLTRTRPQHF. Here the CDR3 DNA reads TGTGCCAGCGGTGAATCCCCCAGTAATTTAACAAGGACTCGGCCCCAGCATTTT.

This clonotype showed up just a few times. V is TRBV6-5 and J is TRBJ1-2; D not resolved. V lost 0 bases and J 0 bases, leaving 11 bases between the germline ends. Per the germline V gene, CDR1 is MNHEY and CDR2 is SVGAGI. CDR3 length: 16 residues. The CDR3 coding sequence is TGTGCCAGCAGTTACTCGACTAACGGTCCTAACTATGGCTACACCTTC. Protein sequence: CASSYSTNGPNYGYTF.

The chain uses TRBV27 and TRBJ1-1; the D is unclear. V shed 6 bases and J shed 5 bases, with 22 bases lying between them. The CDR3 consists of 16 residues. Germline V gene data show CDR1 as MNHEY and CDR2 as SMNVEV (reference sequence). CDR3 nucleotides: TGTGCCAGCAGCTCCGAGATAGGGAGTGTTGGGACTGAAGCTTTCTTT. Encoded protein: CASSSEIGSVGTEAFF.

The rearrangement uses TRBV4-2 and TRBJ2-3; TRBD2 agrees at 10 bases. Germline V gene sequence: CDR1 LGHNA, CDR2 YNFKEQ. The CDR3 runs 17 residues. The junction had 7 bases not matched to a gene; V was cut back by 0 bases and J by 4 bases. CDR3 region: CASSQDRASGGSDTQYF. In DNA, the CDR3 is TGTGCCAGCAGCCAAGATCGGGCTAGCGGGGGTTCAGATACGCAGTATTTT.

DNA of the CDR3: TGTGCCAGCAGCTTGAGCGGGGTATCAACCTACGAGCAGTACTTC. It yields the protein CASSLSGVSTYEQYF. The J gene is TRBJ2-7, the V gene TRBV7-2; TRBD2 matches 7 bases. CDR1 is SGHTA and CDR2 is FQGNSA in the germline V gene. Trimming at V came to 3 bases and at J to 2 bases, leaving 7 bases not matched to a gene. The CDR3 has 15 amino acids.

This chain uses TRBV20-1 with TRBJ1-4, with 9 nucleotides matching TRBD1. V shed 3 bases and J 4 bases; nucleotides not matched to a gene: 0. The germline V gene encodes CDR1 DFQATT and CDR2 SNEGSKA (reference sequence). CDR3 length equals 13 residues. The DNA for the CDR3 is TGCAGTGCTAGGGACAGGGGTAATGAAAAACTGTTTTTT. Its protein is CSARDRGNEKLFF.

There are a few counts of this clonotype. One end of the junction fails to match germline, which may point to a read error. The chain recombines TRBV7-7 with TRBJ2-3; D is undetermined. Germline values: CDR1 SSHAT, CDR2 FNYEAQ (reference sequence). This CDR3 is built from 13 residues. Here the CDR3 reads CASSRYGTDTQYF. DNA of the CDR3: TGTGCTAGCAGCCGGTATGGAACAGATACGCAGTATTTT.

This clonotype turned up a few times. The gene calls are TRBV5-1 and TRBJ1-1; D unresolved. V lost 0 bases and J 3 bases, leaving 9 bases between the germline ends. The V gene's germline CDR1 is SGHRS and CDR2 YFSETQ. CDR3 length equals 14 residues. CDR3: CASSLAEPDTEAFF. CDR3 in DNA: TGCGCCAGCAGCTTGGCGGAACCTGACACTGAAGCTTTCTTT.

This clonotype was detected many times. The chain couples TRBV29-1 to TRBJ2-1; D might be TRBD2 (6 bases). With 6 bases removed from V and 15 bases from J, the gap between germline ends came to 15 bases. This CDR3 contains 10 residues. Per the germline V gene, CDR1 is SQVTM and CDR2 is ANQGSEA. The CDR3 bases are TGCAGCGTCACTAGCCGATTTCCGTTCTTC. This sequence encodes CSVTSRFPFF.

Only a few counts were recorded for this clonotype. Compared with germline, one end of the junction differs, possibly owing to a read error. The chain carries TRBV20-1 and TRBJ2-5; no reliable D call. The J call may be faulty, since TRBJ2-7 better matches the DNA end. The CDR3 has 12 residues. From germline, CDR1 is DFQATT and CDR2 SNEGSKA (reference sequence). CDR3 bases: TGCAGTGCTGGAGATCAAAGGGTCGAGCAGTACTTC. This sequence encodes CSAGDQRVEQYF.